The 4 T cell receptor beta chains below were found in one sample sequenced in a study of technical replicates of blood from several donors (dated by TCRdb to between 2016 and 2019). Receptor libraries were prepared by the immunoSEQ multiplex PCR assay. TCRdb took this table from immuneACCESS and kept in-frame rearrangements with V and J called. Such tables lack part of the clones; where checked against another copy, unresolved V genes explain under half of the gap, and the rest is unexplained. In this sample the table shows around 76,000 clones, just under 95% of which occur a single time. Approximately 0.4% of the sample is taken by the ten largest. Sequencing used T cells isolated from PBMCs. These receptors came from a human donor in good health.

The chain is built from TRBV5-6 and TRBJ2-1, with a tentative D call TRBD2 (6 bases). Germline V gene sequence: CDR1 SGHDT, CDR2 YYEEEE. V lost 0 bases and J lost 5, with 6 bases in between. The CDR3 sequence is 13 residues long. CDR3: CASSLGGDNEQFF. The CDR3 nucleotides are TGTGCCAGCAGCTTGGGGGGGGACAATGAGCAGTTCTTC.

The rearrangement joins TRBV6-4 to TRBJ2-2; 7 positions match TRBD2. Looked up from germline, CDR1 is MRHNA and CDR2 is SNTAGT. V shed 2 bases, J shed 3 bases, and the junction held 0 bases outside the gene matches. This CDR3 contains 14 residues. CDR3 amino acids: CASSDGRDTGELFF. The CDR3, as DNA: TGTGCCAGCAGTGACGGGAGGGACACCGGGGAGCTGTTTTTT.

This chain joins TRBV30 and TRBJ2-3, with D hard to call. Germline assignment: CDR1 GTSNPN and CDR2 SVGIG (reference sequence). This CDR3 has 10 residues. V lost 6 bases to trimming and J lost 3 bases, with 4 bases between them. The CDR3 DNA reads as TGTGCCTGTGTAACAGATACGCAGTATTTT. Encoded protein: CACVTDTQYF.

The V and J genes are TRBV2 and TRBJ2-7; maybe TRBD1 (6 bases). The CDR3 spans 12 residues. The V gene lost 4 bases and the J gene lost 2 bases, with 6 bases spanning the gap. The germline gives CDR1 SNHLY, CDR2 FYNNEI. The chain's CDR3 is CASSGQAYEQYF. CDR3 sequence (DNA): TGTGCCAGCAGTGGACAGGCCTACGAGCAGTACTTC.